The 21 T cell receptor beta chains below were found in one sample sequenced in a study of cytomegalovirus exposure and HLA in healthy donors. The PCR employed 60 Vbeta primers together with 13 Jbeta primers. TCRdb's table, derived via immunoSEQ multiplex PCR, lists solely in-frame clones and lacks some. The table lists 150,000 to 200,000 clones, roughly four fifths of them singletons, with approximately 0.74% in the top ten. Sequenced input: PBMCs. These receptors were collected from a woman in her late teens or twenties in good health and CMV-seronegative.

The CDR3 protein is CSVEDQEGPADEQYF. CDR3 DNA sequence: TGCAGCGTTGAAGATCAGGAGGGGCCCGCGGACGAGCAGTACTTC. V gene TRBV29-1 combines with J gene TRBJ2-7, with a weak D call TRBD2 (6 bases). V was cut by 0 bases and J by 5 bases, with 17 bases left in between. The CDR3 totals 15 residues. Germline loops: CDR1 SQVTM, CDR2 ANQGSEA.

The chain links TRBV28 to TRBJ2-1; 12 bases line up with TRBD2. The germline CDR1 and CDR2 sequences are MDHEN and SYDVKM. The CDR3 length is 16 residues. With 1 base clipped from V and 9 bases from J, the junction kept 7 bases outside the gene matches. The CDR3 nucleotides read TGTGCCAGCAGTTTATTTCTAGCGGGAGGGCCCCCTGAGCAGTTCTTC. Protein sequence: CASSLFLAGGPPEQFF.

CDR3 residues: CASSFTGTGEDEKLFF. DNA of the CDR3: TGTGCCAGCAGTTTTACAGGGACAGGGGAAGATGAAAAACTGTTTTTT. The J gene is TRBJ1-4, the V gene TRBV28; 10 nucleotides match TRBD1. Germline CDR1 MDHEN, CDR2 SYDVKM. This CDR3 has 16 residues. V dropped 3 bases and J dropped 6; count of bases not matched to a gene: 7.

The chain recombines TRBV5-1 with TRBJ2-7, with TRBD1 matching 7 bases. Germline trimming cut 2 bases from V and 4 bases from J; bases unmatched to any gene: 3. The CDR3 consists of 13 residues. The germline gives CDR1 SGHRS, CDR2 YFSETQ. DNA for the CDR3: TGCGCCAGCAGCTTAGGACAGGAATACGAGCAGTACTTC. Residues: CASSLGQEYEQYF. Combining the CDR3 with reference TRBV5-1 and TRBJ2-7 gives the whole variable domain KAGVTQTPRYLIKTRGQQVTLSCSPISGHRSVSWYQQTPGQGLQFLFEYFSETQRNKGNFPGRFSGRQFSNSRSEMNVSTLELGDSALYLCASSLGQEYEQYFGPGTRLTVT.

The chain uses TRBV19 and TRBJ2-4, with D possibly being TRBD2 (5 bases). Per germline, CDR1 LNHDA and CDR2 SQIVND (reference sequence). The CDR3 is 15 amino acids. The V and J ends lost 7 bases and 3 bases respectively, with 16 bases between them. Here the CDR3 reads CASKGSESDKNIQYF. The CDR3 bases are TGTGCCAGTAAAGGTAGCGAAAGTGACAAAAACATTCAGTACTTC.

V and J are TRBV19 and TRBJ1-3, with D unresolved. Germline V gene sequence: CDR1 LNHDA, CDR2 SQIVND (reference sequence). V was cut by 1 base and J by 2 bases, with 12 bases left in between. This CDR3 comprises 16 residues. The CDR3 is CASSIAGFDTGNTIYF. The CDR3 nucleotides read TGTGCCAGTAGTATAGCCGGGTTTGATACTGGAAACACCATATATTTT.

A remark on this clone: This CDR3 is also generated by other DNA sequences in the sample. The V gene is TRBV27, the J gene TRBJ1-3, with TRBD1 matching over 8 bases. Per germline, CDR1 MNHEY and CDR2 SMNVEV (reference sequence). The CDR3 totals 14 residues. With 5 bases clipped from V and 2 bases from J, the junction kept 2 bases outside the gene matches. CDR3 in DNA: TGTGCCAGCAGTCCGGACAGGGCTGGAAACACCATATATTTT. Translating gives CASSPDRAGNTIYF.

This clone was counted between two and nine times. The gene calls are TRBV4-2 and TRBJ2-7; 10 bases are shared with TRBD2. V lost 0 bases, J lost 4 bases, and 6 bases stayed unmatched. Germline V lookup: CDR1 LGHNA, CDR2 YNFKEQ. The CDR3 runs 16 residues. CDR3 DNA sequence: TGTGCCAGCAGCCAAGAAACGGGACTAGCGTTTTACGAGCAGTACTTC. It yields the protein CASSQETGLAFYEQYF.

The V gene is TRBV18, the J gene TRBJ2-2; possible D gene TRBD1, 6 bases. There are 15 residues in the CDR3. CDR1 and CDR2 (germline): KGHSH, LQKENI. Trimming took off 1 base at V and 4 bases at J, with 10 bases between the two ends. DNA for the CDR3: TGTGCCAGCTCACCACAGGGGGTAGGCACCGGGGAGCTGTTTTTT. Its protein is CASSPQGVGTGELFF.

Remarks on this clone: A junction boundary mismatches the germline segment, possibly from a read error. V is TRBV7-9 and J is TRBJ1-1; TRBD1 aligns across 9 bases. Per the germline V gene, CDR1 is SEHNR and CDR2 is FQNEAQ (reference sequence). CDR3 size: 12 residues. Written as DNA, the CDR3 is TGTTCCAGCAGCCCTGGGACAGGGGAAGCTTTCTTT. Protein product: CSSSPGTGEAFF.

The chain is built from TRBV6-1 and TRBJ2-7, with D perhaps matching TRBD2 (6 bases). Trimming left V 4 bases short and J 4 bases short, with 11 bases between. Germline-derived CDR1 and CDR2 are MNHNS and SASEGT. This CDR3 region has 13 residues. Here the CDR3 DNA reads TGTGCCAGCAGTGGGTTGGAGGGATACGAGCAGTACTTC. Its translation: CASSGLEGYEQYF.

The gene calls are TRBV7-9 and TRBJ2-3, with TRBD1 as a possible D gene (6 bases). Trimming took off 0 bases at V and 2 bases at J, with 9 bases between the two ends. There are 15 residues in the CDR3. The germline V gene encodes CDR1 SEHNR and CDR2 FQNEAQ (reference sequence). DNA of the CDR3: TGTGCCAGCAGCTTAGCGCCAGGGGCCACAGATACGCAGTATTTT. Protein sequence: CASSLAPGATDTQYF.

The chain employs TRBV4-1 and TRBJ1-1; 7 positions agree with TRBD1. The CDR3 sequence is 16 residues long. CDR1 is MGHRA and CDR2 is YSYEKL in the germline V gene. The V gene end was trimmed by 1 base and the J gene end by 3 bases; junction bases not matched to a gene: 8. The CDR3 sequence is CASSQVTDRDDTEAFF. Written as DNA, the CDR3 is TGCGCCAGCAGCCAAGTTACAGACAGGGACGACACTGAAGCTTTCTTT.

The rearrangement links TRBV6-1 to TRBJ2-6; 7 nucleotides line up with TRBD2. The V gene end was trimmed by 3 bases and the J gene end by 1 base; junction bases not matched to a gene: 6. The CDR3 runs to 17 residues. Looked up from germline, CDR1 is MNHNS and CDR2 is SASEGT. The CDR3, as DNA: TGTGCCAGCAGTGAGATAGGCGGGGGTTCTGGGGCCAACGTCCTGACTTTC. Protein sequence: CASSEIGGGSGANVLTF.

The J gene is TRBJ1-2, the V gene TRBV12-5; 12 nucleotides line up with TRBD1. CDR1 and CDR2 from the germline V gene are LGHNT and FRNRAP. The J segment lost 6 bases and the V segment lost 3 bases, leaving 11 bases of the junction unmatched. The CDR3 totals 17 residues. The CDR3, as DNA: TGTGCTAGTGGTTTCTCCTATTCCGGGACAGGGGGCAATGGCTACACCTTC. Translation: CASGFSYSGTGGNGYTF.

CDR3 protein: CASRRGLYNEQFF. CDR3 sequence (DNA): TGTGCCAGTAGGCGGGGGCTCTACAATGAGCAGTTCTTC. V gene TRBV19 combines with J gene TRBJ2-1; maybe TRBD2 (7 bases). The germline V gene has CDR1 LNHDA and CDR2 SQIVND (reference sequence). CDR3 length: 13 residues. The germline V and J ends were trimmed by 6 bases and 3 bases, with 9 bases remaining between them. Combining the CDR3 with reference TRBV19 and TRBJ2-1 gives the whole variable domain DGGITQSPKYLFRKEGQNVTLSCEQNLNHDAMYWYRQDPGQGLRLIYYSQIVNDFQKGDIAEGYSVSREKKESFPLTVTSAQKNPTAFYLCASRRGLYNEQFFGPGTRLTVL.

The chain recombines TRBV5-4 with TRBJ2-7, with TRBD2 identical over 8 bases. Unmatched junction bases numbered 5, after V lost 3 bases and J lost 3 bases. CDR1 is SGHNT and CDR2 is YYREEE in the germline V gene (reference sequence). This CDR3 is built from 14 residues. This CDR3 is CASSSGGVIYEQYF. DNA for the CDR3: TGTGCCAGCAGCTCGGGGGGGGTTATCTACGAGCAGTACTTC. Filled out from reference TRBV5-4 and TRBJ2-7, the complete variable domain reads ETGVTQSPTHLIKTRGQQVTLRCSSQSGHNTVSWYQQALGQGPQFIFQYYREEENGRGNFPPRFSGLQFPNYSSELNVNALELDDSALYLCASSSGGVIYEQYFGPGTRLTVT.

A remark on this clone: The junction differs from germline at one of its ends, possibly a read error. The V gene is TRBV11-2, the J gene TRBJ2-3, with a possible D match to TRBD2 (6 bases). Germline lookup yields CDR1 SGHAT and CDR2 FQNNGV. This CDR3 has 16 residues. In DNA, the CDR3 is TGTGCCAGCAGTTTAGGGCGGCGGGACCCTACTAATACGCAGTATTTT. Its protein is CASSLGRRDPTNTQYF.

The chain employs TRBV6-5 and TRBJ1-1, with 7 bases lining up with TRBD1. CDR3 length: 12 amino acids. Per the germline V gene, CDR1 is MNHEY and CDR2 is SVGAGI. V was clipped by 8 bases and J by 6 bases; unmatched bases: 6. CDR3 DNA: TGTGCCAGCTCCCAAACAGGGGCTGAAGCTTTCTTT. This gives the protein CASSQTGAEAFF.

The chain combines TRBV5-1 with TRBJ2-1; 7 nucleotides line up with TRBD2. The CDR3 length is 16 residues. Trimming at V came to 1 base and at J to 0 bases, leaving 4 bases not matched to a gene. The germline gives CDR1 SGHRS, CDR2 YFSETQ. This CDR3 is CASSLSGGGSYNEQFF. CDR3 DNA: TGCGCCAGCAGCTTGTCCGGCGGGGGCTCCTACAATGAGCAGTTCTTC.

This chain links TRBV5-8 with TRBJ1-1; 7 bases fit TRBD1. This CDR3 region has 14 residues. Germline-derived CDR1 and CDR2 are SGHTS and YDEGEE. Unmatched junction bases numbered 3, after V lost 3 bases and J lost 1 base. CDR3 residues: CASSWTGPNTEAFF. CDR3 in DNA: TGTGCCAGCAGCTGGACAGGCCCGAACACTGAAGCTTTCTTT.